This T cell receptor beta chain was obtained from a study of human T cells and chemical hapten exposure. The time point denotes: pre-sensitization, week 0. The treatment: therapeutic diphenylcyclopropenone sensitization with weekly scalp DPC. Trimming stripped 3 bases from V and 1 base from J, with 14 bases between. CDR1 and CDR2 (germline): DFQATT, SNEGSKA (reference sequence). This CDR3 comprises 15 residues. TCRdb reanalysed the RACE reads using MiXCR and keeps one entry per CDR3 protein. This table has 350,000 to 450,000 distinct CDR3 sequences, 5% to 6.5% appearing once. In this sample, this clonotype turned up a few times.

This sequence was found in a woman between 45 and 60 years old with alopecia areata. Some clones in this sample may be carry-over from other donors' samples. The chain couples TRBV20-1 to TRBJ2-3, with D possibly matching TRBD1 (6 bases). The sample in question was whole blood, obtained in connection with sensitization to the hapten diphenylcyclopropenone (DPC). The CDR3 DNA reads TGCAGTGCTAGCCGTGACAGGCCCCGCACAGATACGCAGTATTTT. Its protein is CSASRDRPRTDTQYF.